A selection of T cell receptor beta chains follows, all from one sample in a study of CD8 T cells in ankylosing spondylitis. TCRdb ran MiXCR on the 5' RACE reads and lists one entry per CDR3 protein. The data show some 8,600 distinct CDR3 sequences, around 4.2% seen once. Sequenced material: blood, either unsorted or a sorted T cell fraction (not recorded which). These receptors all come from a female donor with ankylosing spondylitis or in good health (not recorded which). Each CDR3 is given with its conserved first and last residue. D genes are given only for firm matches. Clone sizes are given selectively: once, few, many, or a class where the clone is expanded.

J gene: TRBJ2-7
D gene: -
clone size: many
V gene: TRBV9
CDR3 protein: CASSPKGGEGEQYF
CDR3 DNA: TGTGCCAGCAGCCCCAAGGGGGGGGAGGGCGAGCAGTACTTC

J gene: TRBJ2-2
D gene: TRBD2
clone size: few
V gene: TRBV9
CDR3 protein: CASSSGLVTGELFF
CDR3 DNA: TGTGCCAGCAGCTCGGGACTAGTTACCGGGGAGCTGTTTTTT

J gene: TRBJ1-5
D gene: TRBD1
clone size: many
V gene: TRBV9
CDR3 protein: CASSAQGGGRPQHF
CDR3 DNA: TGTGCCAGCAGCGCCCAGGGGGGGGGGAGGCCCCAGCATTTT

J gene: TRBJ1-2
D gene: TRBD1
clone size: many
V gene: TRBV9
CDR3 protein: CASSATGTGSNGYTF
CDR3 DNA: TGTGCCAGCAGCGCCACCGGGACAGGGTCTAATGGCTACACCTTC

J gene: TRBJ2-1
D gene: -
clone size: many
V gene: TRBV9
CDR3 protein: CASSVEGSYNEQFF
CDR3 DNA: TGTGCCAGCAGCGTGGAAGGTTCCTACAATGAGCAGTTCTTC

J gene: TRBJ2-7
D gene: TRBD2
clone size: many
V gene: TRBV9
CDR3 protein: CASSVGSGGAYEQYF
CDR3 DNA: TGTGCCAGCAGCGTAGGGTCCGGGGGGGCCTACGAGCAGTACTTC

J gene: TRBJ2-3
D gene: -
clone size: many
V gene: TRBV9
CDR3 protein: CASSVGSTDTQYF
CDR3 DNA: TGTGCCAGCAGCGTAGGGAGCACAGATACGCAGTATTTT

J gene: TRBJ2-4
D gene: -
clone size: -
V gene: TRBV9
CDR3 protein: CASSEGQFGAKNIQYF
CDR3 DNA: TGTGCCAGCAGTGAGGGTCAGTTTGGAGCCAAAAACATTCAGTACTTC

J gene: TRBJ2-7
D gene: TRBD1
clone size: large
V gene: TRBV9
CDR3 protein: CASSVGTGPPGEQYF
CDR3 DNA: TGTGCCAGCAGCGTTGGGACAGGTCCACCTGGCGAGCAGTACTTC

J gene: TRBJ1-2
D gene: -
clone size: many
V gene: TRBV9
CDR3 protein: CASSPSSFEGYTF
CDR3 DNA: TGTGCCAGCAGCCCCTCCTCTTTTGAAGGCTACACCTTC

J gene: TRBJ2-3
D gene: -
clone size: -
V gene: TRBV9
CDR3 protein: CASSEGGGTDTQYF
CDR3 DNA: TGTGCCAGCAGCGAGGGCGGGGGCACAGATACGCAGTATTTT

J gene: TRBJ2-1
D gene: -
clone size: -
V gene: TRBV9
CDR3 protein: CSSSGKGGSSYTEQFF
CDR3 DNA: TGTTCCAGCAGCGGGAAGGGGGGGAGCTCCTACACTGAGCAGTTCTTC

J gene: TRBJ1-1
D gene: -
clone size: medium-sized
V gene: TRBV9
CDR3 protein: CASSVVGDGDRTEAFF
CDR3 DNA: TGTGCCAGCAGCGTAGTGGGGGATGGGGATCGGACTGAAGCTTTCTTT

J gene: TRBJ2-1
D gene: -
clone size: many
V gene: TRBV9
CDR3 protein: CASSVDRGATYNEQFF
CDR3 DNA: TGTGCCAGCAGCGTAGATAGGGGGGCTACCTACAATGAGCAGTTCTTC

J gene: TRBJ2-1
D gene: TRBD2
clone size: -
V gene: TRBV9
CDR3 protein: CDSTPSGLSYNEQFF
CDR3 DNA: TGTGACAGCACCCCTAGCGGCCTCTCCTACAATGAGCAGTTCTTC

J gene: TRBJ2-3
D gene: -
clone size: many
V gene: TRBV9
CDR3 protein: CASSSGTGTPGDTQYF
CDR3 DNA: TGTGCCAGCAGCAGCGGGACAGGAACTCCGGGAGATACGCAGTATTTT

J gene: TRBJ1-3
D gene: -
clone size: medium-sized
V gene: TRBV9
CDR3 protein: CASSLGLNSGNTIYF
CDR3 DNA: TGTGCCAGCAGCCTTGGACTCAACTCTGGAAACACCATATATTTT

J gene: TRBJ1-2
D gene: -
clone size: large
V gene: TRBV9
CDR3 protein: CASSVSRAPSAYGYTF
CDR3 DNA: TGTGCCAGCAGCGTAAGCAGGGCCCCCAGTGCCTATGGCTACACCTTC

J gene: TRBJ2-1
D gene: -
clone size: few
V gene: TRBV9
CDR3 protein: CASSVGGEAYNEQFF
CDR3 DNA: TGTGCCAGCAGCGTAGGCGGGGAAGCCTACAATGAGCAGTTCTTC

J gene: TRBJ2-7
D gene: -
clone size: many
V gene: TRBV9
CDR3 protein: CASSSKGWKEQYF
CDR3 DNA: TGTGCCAGCAGCTCCAAGGGATGGAAAGAGCAGTACTTC

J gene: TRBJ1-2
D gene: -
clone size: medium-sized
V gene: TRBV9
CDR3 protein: CASSVSTELGDYGYTF
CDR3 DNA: TGTGCCAGCAGCGTCAGCACTGAACTGGGGGACTATGGCTACACCTTC

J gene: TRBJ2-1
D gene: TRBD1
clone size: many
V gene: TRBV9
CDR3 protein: CASSATGERQFF
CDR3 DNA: TGTGCCAGCAGCGCTACAGGGGAGAGGCAGTTCTTC

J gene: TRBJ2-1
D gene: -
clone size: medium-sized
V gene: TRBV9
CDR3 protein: CASSVWQGSYNEQFF
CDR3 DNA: TGTGCCAGCAGCGTGTGGCAGGGCTCCTACAATGAGCAGTTCTTC

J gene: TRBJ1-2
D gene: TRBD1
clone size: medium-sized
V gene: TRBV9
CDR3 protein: CASSVEGQGNDGYTF
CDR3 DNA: TGTGCCAGCAGCGTAGAGGGACAGGGGAATGATGGCTACACCTTC

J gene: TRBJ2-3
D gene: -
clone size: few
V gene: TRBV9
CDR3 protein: CASSPTSLVTDTQYF
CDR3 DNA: TGTGCCAGCAGCCCCACGTCACTAGTCACAGATACGCAGTATTTT

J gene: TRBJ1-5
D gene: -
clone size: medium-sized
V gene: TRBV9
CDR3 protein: CASSETALNQPQHF
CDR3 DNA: TGTGCCAGCAGCGAGACGGCCCTCAATCAGCCCCAGCATTTT

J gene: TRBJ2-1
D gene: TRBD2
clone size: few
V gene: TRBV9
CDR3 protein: CASSRGGANEQFF
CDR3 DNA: TGTGCCAGCAGTCGCGGGGGGGCGAATGAGCAGTTCTTC

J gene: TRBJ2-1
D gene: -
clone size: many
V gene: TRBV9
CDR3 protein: CASSPPTGRNEQFF
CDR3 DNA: TGTGCCAGCAGCCCCCCCACAGGGAGGAATGAGCAGTTCTTC

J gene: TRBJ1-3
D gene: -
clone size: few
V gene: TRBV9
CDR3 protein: CASSVALRGTGNTIYF
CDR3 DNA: TGTGCCAGCAGCGTAGCTCTTCGGGGGACTGGAAACACCATATATTTT

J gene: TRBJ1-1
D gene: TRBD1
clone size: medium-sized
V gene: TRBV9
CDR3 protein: CASSEGAGNTEAFF
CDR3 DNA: TGTGCCAGCAGCGAGGGGGCAGGGAACACTGAAGCTTTCTTT

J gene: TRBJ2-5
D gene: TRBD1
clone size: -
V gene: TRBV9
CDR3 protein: CASSPNGQGRETQYF
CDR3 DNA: TGTGCCAGCAGCCCGAACGGACAGGGGCGAGAGACCCAGTACTTC

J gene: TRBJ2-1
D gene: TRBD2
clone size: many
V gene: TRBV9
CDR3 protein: CASSVGGTSGYNEQFF
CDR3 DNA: TGTGCCAGCAGCGTAGGCGGGACTAGCGGATATAATGAGCAGTTCTTC

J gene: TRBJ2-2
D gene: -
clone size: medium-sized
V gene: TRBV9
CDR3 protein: CASSVGWSRATGKANTGELFF
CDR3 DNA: TGTGCCAGCAGCGTAGGTTGGAGCAGGGCTACAGGAAAGGCGAACACCGGGGAGCTGTTTTTT

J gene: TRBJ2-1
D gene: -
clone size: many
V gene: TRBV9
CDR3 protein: CASTRSRDQLYNEQFF
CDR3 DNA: TGTGCCAGCACCCGTAGTCGGGACCAACTCTACAATGAGCAGTTCTTC

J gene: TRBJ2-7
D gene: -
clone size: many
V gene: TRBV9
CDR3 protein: CASSLTESYEQYF
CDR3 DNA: TGTGCCAGCAGCCTAACAGAGTCCTACGAGCAGTACTTC

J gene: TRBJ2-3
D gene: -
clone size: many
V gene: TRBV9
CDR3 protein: CASSVEASTSTDTQYF
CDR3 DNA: TGTGCCAGCAGCGTAGAAGCTAGCACTAGCACAGATACGCAGTATTTT

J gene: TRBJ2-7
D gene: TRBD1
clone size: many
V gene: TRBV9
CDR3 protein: CASSPQGDEQYF
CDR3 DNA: TGTGCCAGCAGCCCTCAGGGGGACGAGCAGTACTTC

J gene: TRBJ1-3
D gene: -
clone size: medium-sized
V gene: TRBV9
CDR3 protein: CASSVSVSTGNTIYF
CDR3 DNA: TGTGCCAGCAGCGTATCTGTCAGTACTGGAAACACCATATATTTT

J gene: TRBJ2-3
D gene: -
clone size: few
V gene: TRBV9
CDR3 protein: CASSERDTQYF
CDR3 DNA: TGTGCCAGCAGCGAGAGGGATACGCAGTATTTT

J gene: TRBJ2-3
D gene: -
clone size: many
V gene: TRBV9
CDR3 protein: CASSVARDTQYF
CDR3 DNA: TGTGCCAGCAGCGTAGCTCGGGATACGCAGTATTTT

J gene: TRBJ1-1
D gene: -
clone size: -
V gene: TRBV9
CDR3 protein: CASSVSPRTFEAFF
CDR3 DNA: TGTGCCAGCAGCGTATCCCCCAGGACGTTTGAAGCTTTCTTT

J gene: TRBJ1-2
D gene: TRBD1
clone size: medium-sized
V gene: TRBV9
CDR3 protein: CASSPDGTGYGYTF
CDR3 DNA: TGTGCCAGCAGCCCAGACGGGACAGGGTATGGCTACACCTTC

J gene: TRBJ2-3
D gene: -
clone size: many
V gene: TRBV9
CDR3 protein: CASSLDIGSTDTQYF
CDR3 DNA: TGTGCCAGCAGCCTAGACATCGGAAGCACAGATACGCAGTATTTT

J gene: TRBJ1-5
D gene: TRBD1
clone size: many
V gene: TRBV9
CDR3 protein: CASSAGRGTGSQPQHF
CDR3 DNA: TGTGCCAGCAGCGCTGGACGTGGGACAGGCAGCCAGCCCCAGCATTTT

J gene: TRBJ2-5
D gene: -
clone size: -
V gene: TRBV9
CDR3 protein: CASSPGGEKTQYF
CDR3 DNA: TGTGCCAGCAGCCCAGGCGGGGAAAAGACCCAGTACTTC

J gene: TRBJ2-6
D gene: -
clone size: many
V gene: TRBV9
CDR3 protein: CASSIASGANVLTF
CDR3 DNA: TGTGCCAGCAGCATCGCCTCTGGGGCCAACGTCCTGACTTTC

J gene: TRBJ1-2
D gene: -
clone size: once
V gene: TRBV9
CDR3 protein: CAKSADSDYGYTF
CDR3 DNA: TGTGCCAAAAGCGCCGACAGCGACTATGGCTACACCTTC

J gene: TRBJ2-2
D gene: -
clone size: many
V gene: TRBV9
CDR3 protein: CASSGGGLVTGELFF
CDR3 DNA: TGTGCCAGCAGCGGTGGGGGTTTGGTCACCGGGGAGCTGTTTTTT

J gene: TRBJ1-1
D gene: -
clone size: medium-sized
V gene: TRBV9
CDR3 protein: CASSGTAKNTEAFF
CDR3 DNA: TGTGCCAGCAGCGGTACAGCAAAAAACACTGAAGCTTTCTTT

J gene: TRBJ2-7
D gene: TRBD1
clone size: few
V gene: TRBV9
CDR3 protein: CASSRQGISYEQYF
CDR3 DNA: TGTGCCAGCAGCCGACAGGGGATTTCCTACGAGCAGTACTTC

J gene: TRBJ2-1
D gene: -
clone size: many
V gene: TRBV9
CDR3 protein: CASSVAGSYNEQFF
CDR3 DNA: TGTGCCAGCAGCGTAGCGGGTTCCTACAATGAGCAGTTCTTC

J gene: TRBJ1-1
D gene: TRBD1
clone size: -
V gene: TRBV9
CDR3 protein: CASSSDRETFF
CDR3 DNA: TGTGCCAGCAGCTCGGACAGGGAGACTTTCTTT

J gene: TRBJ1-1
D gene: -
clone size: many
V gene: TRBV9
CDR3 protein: CASSVAGGADTEAFF
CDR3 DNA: TGTGCCAGCAGCGTAGCGGGAGGGGCGGACACTGAAGCTTTCTTT

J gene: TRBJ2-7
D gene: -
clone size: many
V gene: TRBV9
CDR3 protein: CASSDSETETYEQYF
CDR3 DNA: TGTGCCAGCAGCGATTCCGAGACCGAAACCTACGAGCAGTACTTC